Listed below are T cell receptor beta chains from one sample, sequenced in a study of OX40 agonist ivuxolimab in advanced cancers. Profiling relied on immunoSEQ multiplex PCR, and the TCRdb table lists in-frame clones only, not all of them. The sample lists 80,000 to 100,000 clones; roughly 93% were seen once. Source: CD4+ or CD8+ T cells sorted from blood, taken in a trial of the OX40 agonist ivuxolimab. The receptors shown here come from an adult with an advanced solid tumor such as melanoma, head and neck, liver or kidney cancer. CDR3s include the opening cysteine and the closing phenylalanine or tryptophan. Fields, in order: clone size, J gene, V gene, D gene, CDR3 DNA, CDR3 protein. D genes are given only for firm matches. The size entry is marked missing in some rows and otherwise reads once, few, many or a size class.

clone_size: -
j_call: TRBJ2-5
v_call: TRBV28
d_call: -
cdr3_nt: TGTGCCAGCAGTTTACTCCCGGGGGGGAGGGGGCGGCAAGAGACCCAGTACTTC
cdr3_aa: CASSLLPGGRGRQETQYF

clone_size: -
j_call: TRBJ2-2
v_call: TRBV10-1
d_call: -
cdr3_nt: TGCGCCAGCAGTGCCTACACCGGGGAGCTGTTTTTT
cdr3_aa: CASSAYTGELFF

clone_size: -
j_call: TRBJ1-4
v_call: TRBV4-3
d_call: -
cdr3_nt: TGCGCCAGCAGCCAAGATCGGGGTAGCGGTGAAAAACTGTTTTTT
cdr3_aa: CASSQDRGSGEKLFF

clone_size: -
j_call: TRBJ2-1
v_call: TRBV4-1
d_call: -
cdr3_nt: TGCGCCAGCAGCCAACCCGGGACTTCCCCAAGGAACAATGAGCAGTTCTTC
cdr3_aa: CASSQPGTSPRNNEQFF

clone_size: once
j_call: TRBJ1-1
v_call: TRBV20-1
d_call: TRBD1
cdr3_nt: TGCAGTGCAACGCCTACAGGGGGGGCGTCCTTC
cdr3_aa: CSATPTGGASF

clone_size: -
j_call: TRBJ2-3
v_call: TRBV7-9
d_call: TRBD2
cdr3_nt: TGTGCCAGCAGCTTAGAAGCGGGATTCACAGATACGCAGTATTTT
cdr3_aa: CASSLEAGFTDTQYF

clone_size: -
j_call: TRBJ1-4
v_call: TRBV6-1
d_call: -
cdr3_nt: TGTGCCAGCAGCCTAAGAGCAACTAATGAAAAACTGTTTTTT
cdr3_aa: CASSLRATNEKLFF

clone_size: -
j_call: TRBJ2-4
v_call: TRBV18
d_call: -
cdr3_nt: TGTGCCAGCTCAACCCTCCAGGGGGGTGAAAACATTCAGTACTTC
cdr3_aa: CASSTLQGGENIQYF

clone_size: -
j_call: TRBJ2-2
v_call: TRBV7-7
d_call: -
cdr3_nt: TGTGCCAGCAGCTTAGGGGAAACCCAAGTCTACACCGGGGAGCTGTTTTTT
cdr3_aa: CASSLGETQVYTGELFF

clone_size: -
j_call: TRBJ1-1
v_call: TRBV11-2
d_call: -
cdr3_nt: TGTGCCAGCAGCTTGGACAGAGTGAACACTGAAGCTTTCTTT
cdr3_aa: CASSLDRVNTEAFF

clone_size: -
j_call: TRBJ2-3
v_call: TRBV7-2
d_call: -
cdr3_nt: TGTGCCAGCAGCTTGGCTAGCACAGATACGCAGTATTTT
cdr3_aa: CASSLASTDTQYF

clone_size: -
j_call: TRBJ2-5
v_call: TRBV11-2
d_call: TRBD2
cdr3_nt: TGTGCCAGCAGCTTTACTAGCGCCCAAGAGACCCAGTACTTC
cdr3_aa: CASSFTSAQETQYF

clone_size: -
j_call: TRBJ2-1
v_call: TRBV5-1
d_call: TRBD2
cdr3_nt: TGCGCCAGCAGCTTGGTCGTCGGGAGGGCCAACAATGAGCAGTTCTTC
cdr3_aa: CASSLVVGRANNEQFF

clone_size: -
j_call: TRBJ1-5
v_call: TRBV5-1
d_call: -
cdr3_nt: TGCGCCAGCACCCGCGCTTGCGATGGCAATCAGCCCCAGCATTTT
cdr3_aa: CASTRACDGNQPQHF

clone_size: -
j_call: TRBJ2-7
v_call: TRBV5-1
d_call: TRBD2
cdr3_nt: TGCGCCAGCAGCTTGGACCTGGCTAGCGGGTTGTACGAGCAGTACTTC
cdr3_aa: CASSLDLASGLYEQYF

clone_size: -
j_call: TRBJ1-2
v_call: TRBV7-9
d_call: -
cdr3_nt: TGTGCCAGCAGCTATTCGGTGACAGCCGCCCCTGCCTCCACCTTC
cdr3_aa: CASSYSVTAAPASTF

clone_size: -
j_call: TRBJ1-2
v_call: TRBV10-3
d_call: -
cdr3_nt: TGTGCCATCAGTGAGGAGGGGGGTTTGTATGGCTACACCTTC
cdr3_aa: CAISEEGGLYGYTF

clone_size: -
j_call: TRBJ2-7
v_call: TRBV13
d_call: TRBD1
cdr3_nt: TGTGCCAGCAGCCGCTACAGCCCTCCGAGACAGGGACCCTACGAGCAGTACTTC
cdr3_aa: CASSRYSPPRQGPYEQYF

clone_size: -
j_call: TRBJ2-7
v_call: TRBV29-1
d_call: -
cdr3_nt: TGCAGCGTTGGAGTACAGGGTAGCGAGCAGTACTTC
cdr3_aa: CSVGVQGSEQYF

clone_size: -
j_call: TRBJ1-1
v_call: TRBV5-1
d_call: TRBD1
cdr3_nt: TGCGCCAGCAGCTTCGGGACAGTTCTGAACACTGAAGCTTTCTTT
cdr3_aa: CASSFGTVLNTEAFF

clone_size: -
j_call: TRBJ1-1
v_call: TRBV19
d_call: -
cdr3_nt: TGTGCCAGTAGTAATGGGTTTCTTGAGGCTTTCTTT
cdr3_aa: CASSNGFLEAFF

clone_size: -
j_call: TRBJ2-5
v_call: TRBV20-1
d_call: -
cdr3_nt: TGCAGTGCTGGCTCCCTTGAGACCCAGTACTTC
cdr3_aa: CSAGSLETQYF

clone_size: -
j_call: TRBJ2-1
v_call: TRBV28
d_call: TRBD1
cdr3_nt: TGTGCCAGTAAACCGGGACAGGGTTACCATGAGCAGTTCTTC
cdr3_aa: CASKPGQGYHEQFF

clone_size: -
j_call: TRBJ2-1
v_call: TRBV5-1
d_call: TRBD2
cdr3_nt: TGCGCCAGCAGCTTTACTAGCGGAGTCTACAATGAGCAGTTCTTC
cdr3_aa: CASSFTSGVYNEQFF

clone_size: -
j_call: TRBJ2-1
v_call: TRBV5-5
d_call: -
cdr3_nt: TGTGCCAGCAGCTTGGTAGGCCACCCAAATTACAATGAGCAGTTCTTC
cdr3_aa: CASSLVGHPNYNEQFF

clone_size: -
j_call: TRBJ2-5
v_call: TRBV5-1
d_call: TRBD2
cdr3_nt: TGCGCCAGCAGCCCCACCCCACTAGCGGAAAAAGAGACCCAGTACTTC
cdr3_aa: CASSPTPLAEKETQYF